These 16 T cell receptor beta chains were sequenced from one sample in a study of post-analysis software for immune sequencing data (dated by TCRdb to between 2015 and 2016). Results the study describes overall, beyond this receptor: Roughly 5 TRBV segments, including TRBV5-6, TRBV5-1 and TRBV20-1, were significantly more frequent in patients than controls.

The library was prepared using PCR. Reads for this sample came from an Illumina HiSeq 2500. To reduce PCR and sequencing biases, unique molecular identifiers were built into the TCR beta cDNA libraries. Clones were called with MiXCR by TCRdb after fastp trimmed the public reads at Q25, and only in-frame beta chains were retained. Each entry merges the rows of one CDR3 protein and shows their most common DNA and genes. Within this sample are 450,000 to 700,000 distinct CDR3 sequences, with roughly two fifths of them counted one time only. Under 2% of the sample rests with the top ten. These receptors have no identified antigens. The specimen was blood. The source of these receptors is a girl aged 10 to 17 with multiple sclerosis.

This clonotype was observed a single time. The CDR3 DNA reads TGCAGTGCTAGTATAGCGGGGTCCACAGATACGCAGTATTTT. It codes for CSASIAGSTDTQYF. The genes are TRBV20-1 and TRBJ2-3; TRBD2 aligns across 8 bases. This CDR3 comprises 14 residues. CDR1 and CDR2 from the germline V gene are DFQATT and SNEGSKA (reference sequence). Trimming took 3 bases from V and 2 from J; bases not matched to a gene: 4.

The rearrangement links TRBV6-2 or TRBV6-3 to TRBJ2-5; 14 bases are shared with TRBD2. The germline CDR1 and CDR2 sequences are MNHEY and SVGEGT. The V and J ends lost 7 bases and 4 bases, in that order; junction bases with no gene match: 5. The CDR3 length is 15 residues. The CDR3 sequence is CASTNGLAGGETQYF. The CDR3 coding sequence is TGTGCCAGCACCAACGGACTAGCGGGAGGAGAGACCCAGTACTTC.

V gene TRBV6-5 combines with J gene TRBJ1-5; the D is unclear. The CDR3 is 13 residues long. V shed 2 bases and J shed 5 bases, with 7 bases lying between them. The germline gives CDR1 MNHEY, CDR2 SVGAGI. The CDR3 loop reads CASSYREHQPQHF. The DNA of the CDR3 is TGTGCCAGCAGTTACAGGGAGCATCAGCCCCAGCATTTT.

Remarks on this clonotype: This CDR3 fails to terminate in the conserved phenylalanine or tryptophan, so it likely reflects a read error. This chain joins TRBV7-2 and TRBJ1-2; 8 nucleotides align to TRBD1. This CDR3 comprises 14 residues. V shed 3 bases, J shed 4 bases, and the junction held 4 bases outside the gene matches. Germline V CDR1 and CDR2: SGHTA, FQGNSA. The CDR3 nucleotides are TGTGCCAGCAGCTTCTCAGGGGGCGGCTATGGCTACACCTGC. This translates into CASSFSGGGYGYTC.

The chain recombines TRBV5-1 with TRBJ2-7; D is unresolved. V shed 0 bases and J shed 0 bases, with 10 bases lying between them. The CDR3 runs to 15 residues. CDR1 is SGHRS and CDR2 is YFSETQ in the germline V gene. CDR3 amino acids: CASSLGEGISYEQYF. In DNA form, the CDR3 reads TGCGCCAGCAGCTTGGGTGAAGGGATCTCCTACGAGCAGTACTTC. The full variable domain, rest sourced from reference TRBV5-1 and TRBJ2-7, is KAGVTQTPRYLIKTRGQQVTLSCSPISGHRSVSWYQQTPGQGLQFLFEYFSETQRNKGNFPGRFSGRQFSNSRSEMNVSTLELGDSALYLCASSLGEGISYEQYFGPGTRLTVT.

This chain connects TRBV3-1 to TRBJ2-5; 10 positions agree with TRBD2. Trimming removed 0 bases from V and 11 bases from J; junction bases left unmatched: 21. CDR3 length equals 19 residues. Germline assignment: CDR1 LGHDT and CDR2 YNNKEL (reference sequence). CDR3 protein: CASSQDPRTLAGELGEQYF. CDR3 DNA sequence: TGTGCCAGCAGCCAAGATCCAAGGACCCTAGCGGGAGAATTAGGGGAGCAGTACTTC.

This sequence joins TRBV7-6 and TRBJ2-5, with D perhaps TRBD1 (6 bases). This CDR3 spans 12 amino acids. Trimming cost V 3 bases and J 11 bases, with 13 bases left between them. Germline loops: CDR1 SGHVS, CDR2 FNYEAQ. CDR3 sequence (DNA): TGTGCCAGCAGCTTTCAGGGGTCTCCGCAGTACTTC. It translates to CASSFQGSPQYF.

There are a few counts of this clonotype. The chain carries TRBV11-2 and TRBJ2-5, with TRBD1 as a possible D gene (6 bases). This CDR3 spans 13 amino acids. V was clipped by 3 bases and J by 3 bases, with 8 bases between them. Per the germline V gene, CDR1 is SGHAT and CDR2 is FQNNGV. In nucleotides, the CDR3 is TGTGCCAGCAGCTTCCGGACAGAAGAGACCCAGTACTTC. Protein product: CASSFRTEETQYF. Combining the CDR3 with reference TRBV11-2 and TRBJ2-5 gives the whole variable domain EAGVAQSPRYKIIEKRQSVAFWCNPISGHATLYWYQQILGQGPKLLIQFQNNGVVDDSQLPKDRFSAERLKGVDSTLKIQPAKLEDSAVYLCASSFRTEETQYFGPGTRLLVL.

This chain links TRBV7-2 with TRBJ2-1; D not certain. Trimming removed 5 bases at V and 5 bases at J, with 7 bases between. The CDR3 loop spans 12 amino acids. The germline CDR1 and CDR2 sequences are SGHTA and FQGNSA. CDR3 sequence: CASSHLHNEQFF. CDR3 DNA: TGTGCCAGCAGCCATCTTCACAATGAGCAGTTCTTC. The variable domain in full, with the rest retrieved from reference TRBV7-2 and TRBJ2-1, is GAGVSQSPSNKVTEKGKDVELRCDPISGHTALYWYRQSLGQGLEFLIYFQGNSAPDKSGLPSDRFSAERTGGSVSTLTIQRTQQEDSAVYLCASSHLHNEQFFGPGTRLTVL.

This clonotype was observed a few times. V gene TRBV29-1 combines with J gene TRBJ2-1; possibly TRBD2 for D (5 bases). The CDR3 consists of 12 residues. From germline, CDR1 is SQVTM and CDR2 ANQGSEA. The V end lost 6 bases, the J end lost 12 bases, and 18 bases lay between the germline ends. CDR3 sequence reads: CSVTDLGSRQFF. The CDR3 bases are TGCAGCGTCACAGATTTGGGGAGTCGGCAGTTCTTC.

The sample holds many counts of this clonotype. This chain links TRBV29-1 with TRBJ2-5, with D unclear. CDR1 is SQVTM and CDR2 is ANQGSEA in the germline V gene. Trimming took 0 bases from V and 4 from J, leaving 15 bases between them. The CDR3 loop spans 15 amino acids. The CDR3 DNA sequence: TGCAGCGTTGAAGATCTAGGGAACAGTATAGAGACCCAGTACTTC. This sequence encodes CSVEDLGNSIETQYF.

This clonotype was seen only a few times. The chain joins TRBV3-1 to TRBJ2-3; 13 bases match TRBD2. V lost 5 bases and J lost 6; bases outside the gene matches: 5. CDR1 LGHDT and CDR2 YNNKEL come from the germline V gene (reference sequence). This CDR3 has 15 amino acids. This CDR3 is CASSTGTSGDDTQYF. The CDR3 DNA sequence: TGTGCCAGCAGCACTGGGACTAGCGGGGATGATACGCAGTATTTT.

The CDR3 DNA is TGTGCCTGGTGTTGGGGGAACACTGAAGCTTTCTTT. Its translation: CAWCWGNTEAFF. The V and J genes are TRBV30 and TRBJ1-1, with D hard to call. Trimming pared 5 bases from V and 1 base from J, leaving 8 bases between. Germline V gives CDR1 GTSNPN, CDR2 SVGIG (reference sequence). This CDR3 region has 12 residues. Supplemented by reference TRBV30 and TRBJ1-1, the full variable domain reads SQTIHQWPATLVQPVGSPLSLECTVEGTSNPNLYWYRQAAGRGLQLLFYSVGIGQISSEVPQNLSASRPQDRQFILSSKKLLLSDSGFYLCAWCWGNTEAFFGQGTRLTVV.

In nucleotides, the CDR3 is TGTGCCAGCAGCCAAGTTGGGTCATATGGCTACACCTTC. This encodes CASSQVGSYGYTF. This chain connects TRBV3-1 to TRBJ1-2; D remains ambiguous. V was shortened by 1 base and J by 5 bases, with 8 bases between the two germline ends. In germline, CDR1 is LGHDT, CDR2 YNNKEL (reference sequence). The CDR3 runs 13 residues.

This clonotype was seen a few times. The CDR3, as DNA: TGCGCCAGCAAAGGAGCGGGGGTCGGATCCTACGAGCAGTACTTC. Its protein product is CASKGAGVGSYEQYF. The genes are TRBV10-2 and TRBJ2-7; 8 nucleotides agree with TRBD2. The CDR3 spans 15 residues. Germline lookup yields CDR1 WSHSY and CDR2 SAAADI. The J segment lost 1 base and the V segment lost 7 bases, leaving 9 bases of the junction unmatched.

CDR3: CASSYWERPYEQYF. The DNA of the CDR3 is TGTGCCAGCAGTTACTGGGAAAGGCCCTACGAGCAGTACTTC. The chain combines TRBV6-5 with TRBJ2-7; D gene unclear. Germline CDR1 MNHEY, CDR2 SVGAGI. V was cut by 1 base and J by 2 bases, with 9 bases left in between. The CDR3 is made up of 14 amino acids.